The 32 T cell receptor beta chains given below trace back to one sample, sequenced in a study of shared clonotypes between healthy human individuals (dated by TCRdb to between 2020 and 2021). Libraries were built with the immunoSEQ multiplex PCR assay. TCRdb re-hosts the immuneACCESS table, in-frame sequences only. Its copies lack some clones; in the studies checked, an unresolved V gene accounts for under half of them, and the cause for the rest is not known. This sample lists about 2.4 million clones; around 90% were detected once. The ten largest clones take up around 0.15% of the sample. The source material was naive CD4+ T cells sorted from blood. The cell subset or site label, as the study defines it: CD45RA+ positively selected. These receptors were obtained from a man aged 18 to 30 in good health.

The chain carries TRBV19 and TRBJ2-7; D may be TRBD2 (5 bases). V lost 4 bases, J lost 7 bases, and 11 bases lay in between. This CDR3 has 12 residues. Germline V gene lookup returns CDR1 LNHDA and CDR2 SQIVND (reference sequence). CDR3: CASSTQTGEQYF. In DNA, the CDR3 is TGTGCCAGTAGTACCCAAACGGGGGAGCAGTACTTC. The whole variable domain, remainder taken from reference TRBV19 and TRBJ2-7, is DGGITQSPKYLFRKEGQNVTLSCEQNLNHDAMYWYRQDPGQGLRLIYYSQIVNDFQKGDIAEGYSVSREKKESFPLTVTSAQKNPTAFYLCASSTQTGEQYFGPGTRLTVT.

As regards this clone: The sample carries other DNA sequences with the same CDR3. This sequence joins TRBV9 and TRBJ2-5, with TRBD1 as a possible D gene (6 bases). CDR3 size: 14 residues. V dropped 0 bases and J dropped 2 bases, with 8 bases sitting between them. Looked up from germline, CDR1 is SGDLS and CDR2 is YYNGEE. The CDR3: CASSVGGTQETQYF. In nucleotides, the CDR3 is TGTGCCAGCAGCGTAGGGGGGACACAAGAGACCCAGTACTTC.

The CDR3 here is CASSHGGQETQYF. The DNA for the CDR3 is TGCGCCAGCAGTCACGGGGGCCAAGAGACCCAGTACTTC. The gene calls are TRBV5-1 and TRBJ2-5; D perhaps matches TRBD2 (6 bases). This CDR3 has 13 residues. Trimming took off 5 bases at V and 1 base at J, with 9 bases between the two ends. Germline CDR1 reads SGHRS; CDR2 reads YFSETQ.

This rearrangement joins TRBV7-9 to TRBJ2-2; D is perhaps TRBD2 (6 bases). Germline V gene sequence: CDR1 SEHNR, CDR2 FQNEAQ (reference sequence). CDR3 length equals 16 residues. Trimming stripped 1 base from V and 0 bases from J, with 9 bases between. The CDR3 loop reads CASSLGGVANTGELFF. CDR3 coding DNA: TGTGCCAGCAGCTTAGGGGGGGTGGCGAACACCGGGGAGCTGTTTTTT.

This rearrangement joins TRBV9 to TRBJ1-1; the D is unclear. Trimming stripped 7 bases from V and 4 bases from J, with 17 bases between. Per the germline V gene, CDR1 is SGDLS and CDR2 is YYNGEE. This CDR3 has 14 residues. The CDR3 nucleotides are TGTGCCAGCCTTCCTTGGGAGCGGGCCACTGAAGCTTTCTTT. This sequence encodes CASLPWERATEAFF.

This chain uses TRBV10-3 with TRBJ2-5; D may be TRBD2 (5 bases). Between the trimmed V and J ends, which lost 4 bases and 4 bases, there was a span of 13 bases. The CDR3 is made up of 14 amino acids. The germline gives CDR1 ENHRY, CDR2 SYGVKD. CDR3 nucleotide sequence: TGTGCCATCAGTGGGCCCGGGGATTCAGAGACCCAGTACTTC. Protein product: CAISGPGDSETQYF.

This clone was detected only a few times. The chain recombines TRBV7-6 with TRBJ1-1, with D unresolved. CDR3 length: 13 residues. Germline lookup yields CDR1 SGHVS and CDR2 FNYEAQ. Trimming pared 5 bases from V and 1 base from J, leaving 8 bases between. In DNA, the CDR3 is TGTGCCAGCAGCATAACGGGGAACACTGAAGCTTTCTTT. Its translation is CASSITGNTEAFF.

On this clone: This same CDR3 is encoded by further DNA sequences in the sample. The genes are TRBV10-3 and TRBJ1-2; D not resolved. The CDR3 is 12 residues long. Germline V lookup: CDR1 ENHRY, CDR2 SYGVKD. Trimming stripped 0 bases from V and 4 bases from J, with 3 bases between. CDR3 loop: CAISESLYGYTF. Written as DNA, the CDR3 is TGTGCCATCAGTGAGTCACTCTATGGCTACACCTTC.

This sequence joins TRBV29-1 and TRBJ2-7, with TRBD1 matching 8 bases. The V segment lost 5 bases and the J segment 3 bases; nucleotides outside the gene matches: 6. Germline assignment: CDR1 SQVTM and CDR2 ANQGSEA. The CDR3 sequence is 13 residues long. CDR3 region: CSVRTGRLYEQYF. The CDR3 DNA is TGCAGCGTTCGGACAGGGAGGCTCTACGAGCAGTACTTC.

V is TRBV18 and J is TRBJ1-1; TRBD1 matches at 9 bases. CDR1 is KGHSH, CDR2 LQKENI, per germline. CDR3 size: 17 residues. Unmatched junction bases numbered 13, after V lost 3 bases and J lost 5 bases. The CDR3 loop is CASSPMSRDREGTEAFF. The CDR3 DNA reads as TGTGCCAGCTCACCGATGAGTAGGGACAGGGAGGGAACTGAAGCTTTCTTT.

CDR3 in amino acids: CASSAYYPGQSAYYGYTF. The CDR3 region has the DNA TGTGCCAGCAGCGCATATTACCCGGGACAGTCAGCCTACTATGGCTACACCTTC. The chain carries TRBV7-2 and TRBJ1-2, with 7 positions matching TRBD1. Germline trimming cut 5 bases from V and 3 bases from J; bases unmatched to any gene: 18. Germline V gene lookup returns CDR1 SGHTA and CDR2 FQGNSA. This CDR3 spans 18 amino acids. Full variable domain (rest looked up from reference TRBV7-2 and TRBJ1-2): GAGVSQSPSNKVTEKGKDVELRCDPISGHTALYWYRQSLGQGLEFLIYFQGNSAPDKSGLPSDRFSAERTGGSVSTLTIQRTQQEDSAVYLCASSAYYPGQSAYYGYTFGSGTRLTVV.

In its sample, this clone was seen once. CDR3 region: CASSWTEGGEAFF. As DNA, the CDR3 is TGCGCCAGCAGTTGGACTGAGGGAGGTGAAGCTTTCTTT. The chain uses TRBV10-1 and TRBJ1-1; the D is unclear. Trimming removed 5 bases at V and 7 bases at J, with 14 bases between. Germline CDR1 reads WNHNN; CDR2 reads SYGVQD (reference sequence). This CDR3 is 13 amino acids long.

This clone was seen a single time. The V and J genes are TRBV9 and TRBJ2-2; D is tentatively TRBD1 or TRBD2 (5 bases each). V gave up 2 bases and J gave up 6 bases, with 11 bases separating them. This CDR3 region has 14 residues. Germline V gene lookup returns CDR1 SGDLS and CDR2 YYNGEE. CDR3 nucleotides: TGTGCCAGCAGCGTGTTGGGGGAGCCCGGGGAGCTGTTTTTT. This translates into CASSVLGEPGELFF.

For this clone: Other DNA sequences in this specimen translate into the identical CDR3. CDR3 sequence: CASSFPGDEQYF. The CDR3 DNA follows: TGCGCCAGCAGCTTCCCAGGGGACGAGCAGTACTTC. This rearrangement joins TRBV5-1 to TRBJ2-7, with a tentative D call TRBD1 (6 bases). Germline V CDR1 and CDR2: SGHRS, YFSETQ. Trimming took 2 bases from V and 5 from J, leaving 8 bases between them. This CDR3 has 12 amino acids.

The rearrangement uses TRBV19 and TRBJ2-4; 12 nucleotides match TRBD1. Trimming took 5 bases from V and 5 from J; bases not matched to a gene: 7. CDR3 length: 16 residues. The germline V gene encodes CDR1 LNHDA and CDR2 SQIVND (reference sequence). CDR3 in DNA: TGTGCCAGTAGTTCTCCGGGACAGGGGGCCCAAAACATTCAGTACTTC. Residues: CASSSPGQGAQNIQYF.

This chain connects TRBV6-5 to TRBJ1-1; D ambiguous. The CDR3 loop spans 15 amino acids. Germline CDR1 MNHEY, CDR2 SVGAGI. Trimming removed 6 bases from V and 2 bases from J, with 16 bases in between. CDR3 protein: CASSRQPTTNTEAFF. DNA for the CDR3: TGTGCCAGCAGCCGACAACCGACAACCAACACTGAAGCTTTCTTT.

The chain uses TRBV6-1 and TRBJ2-3; tentatively, D is TRBD1 or TRBD2 (5 bases each). V was trimmed by 1 base and J by 1 base, leaving 15 bases between them. Looked up from germline, CDR1 is MNHNS and CDR2 is SASEGT. The length of the CDR3 is 17 residues. The DNA for the CDR3 is TGTGCCAGCAGTGAAGGTCTTCGGGGCAGGGGCACAGATACGCAGTATTTT. It codes for CASSEGLRGRGTDTQYF.

A single count supports this clone. The chain has TRBV28 and TRBJ1-4; tentatively, D is TRBD1 (5 bases). There are 15 residues in the CDR3. Germline V lookup: CDR1 MDHEN, CDR2 SYDVKM. V was trimmed by 6 bases and J by 0 bases, leaving 11 bases between them. The CDR3 region is CASRRQGATNEKLFF. CDR3 nucleotides: TGTGCCAGCAGACGCCAGGGAGCAACTAATGAAAAACTGTTTTTT.

V gene TRBV19 combines with J gene TRBJ2-3; 9 nucleotides agree with TRBD2. Trimming took 9 bases from V and 3 from J; bases not matched to a gene: 10. Per germline, CDR1 LNHDA and CDR2 SQIVND (reference sequence). CDR3 size: 15 residues. The CDR3 DNA reads TGTGCCAGCTCGAGGAGTAGCGGGAGAACAGATACGCAGTATTTT. This encodes CASSRSSGRTDTQYF.

The chain combines TRBV5-1 with TRBJ2-5; 7 nucleotides agree with TRBD2. The CDR3 totals 15 residues. Germline CDR1 reads SGHRS; CDR2 reads YFSETQ. Losses at the gene ends were 4 bases for V and 1 base for J; bases not matched to a gene: 7. The DNA for the CDR3 is TGCGCCAGCAGCCTAGCGGCACTACCCCAAGAGACCCAGTACTTC. This sequence encodes CASSLAALPQETQYF. The full variable domain, its missing parts supplied by reference TRBV5-1 and TRBJ2-5, is KAGVTQTPRYLIKTRGQQVTLSCSPISGHRSVSWYQQTPGQGLQFLFEYFSETQRNKGNFPGRFSGRQFSNSRSEMNVSTLELGDSALYLCASSLAALPQETQYFGPGTRLLVL.

This clone was counted only a few times. The rearrangement joins TRBV6-5 to TRBJ1-1; a possible D gene is TRBD1 (5 bases). The germline V gene has CDR1 MNHEY and CDR2 SVGAGI. The CDR3 has 14 amino acids. Trimming left V 6 bases short and J 5 bases short, with 16 bases between. CDR3 DNA sequence: TGTGCCAGCAGCTCCTTCGGGGGGGGGACTGAAGCTTTCTTT. Its translation: CASSSFGGGTEAFF.

The chain couples TRBV5-1 to TRBJ2-5; D gene ambiguous. V was shortened by 3 bases and J by 0 bases, with 12 bases between the two germline ends. Germline CDR1 is SGHRS and CDR2 is YFSETQ. This CDR3 has 15 amino acids. CDR3 coding DNA: TGCGCCAGCAGCTCCTCCCAGGCGTACCAAGAGACCCAGTACTTC. Encoded protein: CASSSSQAYQETQYF.

The chain links TRBV5-1 to TRBJ1-6; D perhaps matches TRBD1 (6 bases). The CDR3 extends over 14 amino acids. The germline V gene encodes CDR1 SGHRS and CDR2 YFSETQ. Trimming cost V 7 bases and J 6 bases, with 14 bases left between them. The CDR3 spells CASGRDTVNSPLHF. The CDR3 DNA follows: TGCGCCAGCGGACGGGACACCGTTAATTCACCCCTCCACTTT.

Concerning this clone itself: The sample holds other DNA sequences that translate to the same CDR3. The chain uses TRBV20-1 and TRBJ2-5; D uncertain. There are 11 residues in the CDR3. Germline CDR1 is DFQATT and CDR2 is SNEGSKA (reference sequence). Trimming left V 3 bases short and J 2 bases short, with 4 bases between. CDR3 sequence (DNA): TGCAGTGCTAGGGTGCAAGAGACCCAGTACTTC. It specifies CSARVQETQYF.

Only one count was recorded for this clone. In the same sample, other DNA sequences code for this CDR3. The genes are TRBV11-2 and TRBJ2-3; D remains unclear. Germline V gene data show CDR1 as SGHAT and CDR2 as FQNNGV. V lost 1 base and J lost 8, with 1 base in between. The CDR3 contains 10 residues. The CDR3: CASSLGTQYF. The DNA for the CDR3 is TGTGCCAGCAGCTTAGGTACGCAGTATTTT. Combining the CDR3 with reference TRBV11-2 and TRBJ2-3 gives the whole variable domain EAGVAQSPRYKIIEKRQSVAFWCNPISGHATLYWYQQILGQGPKLLIQFQNNGVVDDSQLPKDRFSAERLKGVDSTLKIQPAKLEDSAVYLCASSLGTQYFGPGTRLTVL.

The rearrangement joins TRBV28 to TRBJ1-1, with D hard to call. This CDR3 region has 14 residues. V was pared by 2 bases and J by 3 bases, with 10 bases between. Germline V CDR1 and CDR2: MDHEN, SYDVKM. DNA for the CDR3: TGTGCCAGCAGTTTAGGGCCTTGGGACACTGAAGCTTTCTTT. As protein: CASSLGPWDTEAFF.

The V gene is TRBV9, the J gene TRBJ1-2, with 9 bases fitting TRBD1. The CDR3 covers 15 residues. The J segment lost 4 bases and the V segment lost 0 bases, leaving 4 bases of the junction unmatched. CDR1 and CDR2 (germline): SGDLS, YYNGEE. Here the CDR3 DNA reads TGTGCCAGCAGCGTAGATGGGACAGGGATCTATGGCTACACCTTC. Translated, it gives CASSVDGTGIYGYTF.

The rearrangement joins TRBV7-9 to TRBJ1-2, with no clear D. Per germline, CDR1 SEHNR and CDR2 FQNEAQ (reference sequence). This CDR3 has 12 residues. V lost 5 bases, J lost 8 bases, and 12 bases lay in between. The chain's CDR3 is CASSLPKVGYTF. In DNA form, the CDR3 reads TGTGCCAGCAGCCTACCCAAAGTAGGCTACACCTTC. The full variable domain, rest sourced from reference TRBV7-9 and TRBJ1-2, is DTGVSQNPRHKITKRGQNVTFRCDPISEHNRLYWYRQTLGQGPEFLTYFQNEAQLEKSRLLSDRFSAERPKGSFSTLEIQRTEQGDSAMYLCASSLPKVGYTFGSGTRLTVV.

A remark on this clone: This same CDR3 is encoded by further DNA sequences in the sample. The V and J genes are TRBV18 and TRBJ2-7, with 10 bases fitting TRBD1. This CDR3 spans 15 amino acids. V gave up 2 bases and J gave up 3 bases; unmatched junction bases: 4. Per the germline V gene, CDR1 is KGHSH and CDR2 is LQKENI. The CDR3 is CASSPGGTGVYEQYF. Here the CDR3 DNA reads TGTGCCAGCTCACCAGGGGGGACAGGGGTCTACGAGCAGTACTTC.

The V and J genes are TRBV7-2 and TRBJ2-7; 10 nucleotides agree with TRBD2. The CDR3 totals 17 residues. Per germline, CDR1 SGHTA and CDR2 FQGNSA. V shed 4 bases, J shed 3 bases, and the junction held 12 bases outside the gene matches. The CDR3 sequence is CASSSVVGAGGYYEQYF. The DNA for the CDR3 is TGTGCCAGCAGCTCCGTCGTGGGAGCGGGAGGGTACTACGAGCAGTACTTC.

The rearrangement links TRBV2 to TRBJ2-4; 7 nucleotides match TRBD2. The CDR3 is 14 amino acids. Germline V gene lookup returns CDR1 SNHLY and CDR2 FYNNEI. V dropped 11 bases and J dropped 3; count of bases not matched to a gene: 10. This CDR3 reads CAARTSGDKNIQYF. Here the CDR3 DNA reads TGTGCCGCTAGGACTAGTGGGGACAAAAACATTCAGTACTTC.

This clone was seen only once. Other DNA variants within this sample encode the same CDR3. This chain joins TRBV5-1 and TRBJ2-5; tentatively, D is TRBD1 (5 bases). The CDR3 length is 14 residues. Germline V gene lookup returns CDR1 SGHRS and CDR2 YFSETQ. Trimming removed 1 base from V and 1 base from J, with 8 bases in between. CDR3 DNA sequence: TGCGCCAGCAGCTTGCAGGGTTCCCAAGAGACCCAGTACTTC. Protein: CASSLQGSQETQYF. The entire variable domain, with the rest obtained from reference TRBV5-1 and TRBJ2-5, is as follows: KAGVTQTPRYLIKTRGQQVTLSCSPISGHRSVSWYQQTPGQGLQFLFEYFSETQRNKGNFPGRFSGRQFSNSRSEMNVSTLELGDSALYLCASSLQGSQETQYFGPGTRLLVL.